These 20 T cell receptor beta chains originate from one sample sequenced in a study of blood T cells in healthy people across ages. With a J-beta primer mix and a sample-barcoded 5' primer, a second PCR ran about 7 to 11 cycles. TCRdb recomputed calls from the 5' RACE reads with MiXCR, one row per CDR3 protein. The sample yields some 1.5 million distinct CDR3 sequences, roughly 27% seen once. Sequences were obtained from blood. The receptor set was obtained from a woman aged 25 to 45 in good health.

The chain links TRBV6-5 to TRBJ2-7, with D tentatively TRBD2 (5 bases). The germline V and J ends were trimmed by 8 bases and 5 bases, with 13 bases remaining between them. The CDR3 spans 12 residues. Germline CDR1 is MNHEY and CDR2 is SVGAGI. CDR3 region: CASSNSGDEQYF. The CDR3, as DNA: TGTGCCAGCTCTAACTCCGGGGACGAGCAGTACTTC.

V gene TRBV12-3 or TRBV12-4 combines with J gene TRBJ2-3; 7 bases line up with TRBD2. The V segment lost 7 bases and the J segment 0 bases; nucleotides outside the gene matches: 10. The CDR3 spans 16 residues. This CDR3 reads CASTLFSGLSTDTQYF. The DNA for the CDR3 is TGTGCCAGCACCCTCTTTAGCGGGTTGAGCACAGATACGCAGTATTTT.

This clonotype showed up many times. One end of the junction fails to match germline, which may point to a read error. The rearrangement links TRBV6-5 to TRBJ2-3; D not certain. The CDR3 is made up of 11 amino acids. Germline V gene lookup returns CDR1 MNHEY and CDR2 SVGAGI. CDR3 sequence: CASSRGDTQYF. Here the CDR3 DNA reads TGCGCCAGCTCGCGAGGAGATACGCAGTATTTT.

This clonotype was counted many times. V gene TRBV7-3 combines with J gene TRBJ2-3; TRBD2 agrees at 7 bases. V shed 5 bases and J 0 bases; nucleotides not matched to a gene: 11. There are 17 residues in the CDR3. The germline CDR1 and CDR2 sequences are SGHTA and FQGTGA. The CDR3 region has the DNA TGTGCCAGCAGCCTAAGGGCACTAGCGTTTAGCACAGATACGCAGTATTTT. Translated, it gives CASSLRALAFSTDTQYF.

CDR3 nucleotide sequence: TGTGCCAGTCGGACTAGCGGGGGGGCGTTTCGCTACAATGAGCAGTTCTTC. Its translation: CASRTSGGAFRYNEQFF. The chain uses TRBV2 and TRBJ2-1; 15 bases line up with TRBD2. CDR3 size: 17 residues. Looked up from germline, CDR1 is SNHLY and CDR2 is FYNNEI. J was trimmed by 3 bases and V by 9 bases; bases with no gene match: 9.

V and J are TRBV7-2 and TRBJ2-3; a weak D match, TRBD2 (6 bases). Germline CDR1 is SGHTA and CDR2 is FQGNSA. Trimming removed 0 bases at V and 2 bases at J, with 12 bases between. This CDR3 has 16 residues. The chain's CDR3 is CASSLARGALTDTQYF. The CDR3 DNA sequence: TGTGCCAGCAGCTTAGCTCGCGGGGCCCTCACAGATACGCAGTATTTT.

This clonotype has more than one count but fewer than ten. This rearrangement joins TRBV29-1 to TRBJ2-2; 7 positions agree with TRBD2. This CDR3 is built from 14 residues. The germline CDR1 and CDR2 sequences are SQVTM and ANQGSEA. Unmatched junction bases numbered 4, after V lost 5 bases and J lost 1 base. The CDR3 nucleotides are TGCAGCGTTCGGGAGGTAGTGAACACCGGGGAGCTGTTTTTT. This sequence encodes CSVREVVNTGELFF.

This clonotype was observed a few times. This sequence joins TRBV28 and TRBJ2-5; D unresolved. Germline V gives CDR1 MDHEN, CDR2 SYDVKM. The CDR3 loop spans 13 amino acids. V shed 8 bases and J shed 2 bases, with 12 bases lying between them. This CDR3 reads CASRFDAQETQYF. CDR3 bases: TGTGCCAGCCGGTTTGACGCACAAGAGACCCAGTACTTC. Looking up the rest from reference TRBV28 and TRBJ2-5 gives the full variable domain: DVKVTQSSRYLVKRTGEKVFLECVQDMDHENMFWYRQDPGLGLRLIYFSYDVKMKEKGDIPEGYSVSREKKERFSLILESASTNQTSMYLCASRFDAQETQYFGPGTRLLVL.

The chain employs TRBV20-1 and TRBJ1-5, with D uncertain. V lost 0 bases, J lost 3 bases, and 6 bases lay in between. Germline V gene data show CDR1 as DFQATT and CDR2 as SNEGSKA (reference sequence). The CDR3 is 13 residues long. The CDR3 nucleotides read TGCAGTGCTAGAGATGCGAACAATCAGCCCCAGCATTTT. Translating it yields CSARDANNQPQHF.

This clonotype turned up a few times. The genes are TRBV5-1 and TRBJ2-2; 10 bases fit TRBD2. Per germline, CDR1 SGHRS and CDR2 YFSETQ. V lost 10 bases and J lost 5; bases outside the gene matches: 17. This CDR3 comprises 17 residues. In DNA, the CDR3 is TGCGCCGTCATCTTACAACCTTCTAGCGGGAGTACCGGGGAGCTGTTTTTT. Translated, it gives CAVILQPSSGSTGELFF.

At least ten counts were recorded for this clonotype. The chain employs TRBV6-5 and TRBJ2-7; tentative D call: TRBD2 (5 bases). Per the germline V gene, CDR1 is MNHEY and CDR2 is SVGAGI. The CDR3 consists of 14 residues. V was shortened by 4 bases and J by 8 bases, with 18 bases between the two germline ends. This CDR3 reads CASSSGWGTRQQYF. The CDR3 nucleotides read TGTGCCAGCAGTTCGGGGTGGGGTACGAGGCAGCAGTACTTC.

This clonotype has more than one count but fewer than ten. V usage is TRBV10-3 and J usage is TRBJ2-7; 9 nucleotides line up with TRBD2. V was clipped by 4 bases and J by 2 bases; unmatched bases: 6. Germline CDR1 is ENHRY and CDR2 is SYGVKD. The CDR3 contains 15 residues. The CDR3 region is CAISAKAGGTYEQYF. The CDR3 DNA follows: TGTGCCATCAGTGCGAAAGCGGGGGGTACCTACGAGCAGTACTTC.

The chain couples TRBV20-1 to TRBJ1-1, with 8 bases matching TRBD1. This CDR3 region has 13 residues. Per germline, CDR1 DFQATT and CDR2 SNEGSKA (reference sequence). This CDR3 reads CRGTGQVNTEAFF. CDR3 DNA sequence: TGCAGGGGGACGGGACAGGTGAACACTGAAGCTTTCTTT.

The chain uses TRBV10-2 and TRBJ2-1; TRBD2 agrees at 12 bases. Germline CDR1 is WSHSY and CDR2 is SAAADI. The CDR3 has 13 residues. V lost 7 bases, J lost 8 bases, and 3 bases stayed unmatched. CDR3 nucleotide sequence: TGCGCCAGCAAGACTAGCGGGAGCTATGAGCAGTTCTTC. Translation: CASKTSGSYEQFF.

A single count supports this clonotype. A much larger clone sits a single nucleotide away, making a read error possible. The V and J genes are TRBV20-1 and TRBJ2-5; D might be TRBD2 (5 bases). V lost 6 bases and J lost 11, with 16 bases in between. The CDR3 extends over 11 amino acids. CDR1 is DFQATT and CDR2 is SNEGSKA in the germline V gene (reference sequence). CDR3 in amino acids: CSAGRVDEQYF. The CDR3 DNA reads as TGCAGTGCAGGGAGAGTCGATGAGCAGTACTTC.

The rearrangement links TRBV2 to TRBJ2-7, with 9 bases fitting TRBD2. Germline V lookup: CDR1 SNHLY, CDR2 FYNNEI. CDR3 length equals 14 residues. With 7 bases clipped from V and 0 bases from J, the junction kept 4 bases outside the gene matches. The CDR3 DNA is TGTGCCAGCAAGGGGCGGGGGGGCTCCTACGAGCAGTACTTC. It encodes CASKGRGGSYEQYF. The variable domain in full, completed from reference TRBV2 and TRBJ2-7, reads EPEVTQTPSHQVTQMGQEVILRCVPISNHLYFYWYRQILGQKVEFLVSFYNNEISEKSEIFDDQFSVERPDGSNFTLKIRSTKLEDSAMYFCASKGRGGSYEQYFGPGTRLTVT.

This clonotype was seen repeatedly, ten times or more. The chain is built from TRBV6-5 and TRBJ2-6; no definite D call. Germline CDR1 MNHEY, CDR2 SVGAGI. Between the trimmed V and J ends, which lost 6 bases and 2 bases, there was a span of 5 bases. The length of the CDR3 is 13 residues. The CDR3 coding sequence is TGTGCCAGCAGAGTGACTGGGGCCAACGTCCTGACTTTC. Its protein product is CASRVTGANVLTF.

The chain recombines TRBV5-1 with TRBJ2-3; D gene ambiguous. The CDR3 length is 14 residues. Per the germline V gene, CDR1 is SGHRS and CDR2 is YFSETQ. Trimming removed 5 bases from V and 0 bases from J, with 10 bases in between. The CDR3 region has the DNA TGCGCCAGCAGGGGTATGCTTAGCACAGATACGCAGTATTTT. Its protein product is CASRGMLSTDTQYF.

This clonotype was counted once. Given a much more abundant clone one base away, this may be a read error. The final CDR3 position lacks the conserved phenylalanine or tryptophan, pointing to a likely read error. V and J are TRBV28 and TRBJ2-7; D is undetermined. The CDR3 is made up of 17 amino acids. Germline V gene sequence: CDR1 MDHEN, CDR2 SYDVKM. With 5 bases removed from V and 0 bases from J, the gap between germline ends came to 20 bases. CDR3 nucleotides: TGTGCCAGCAGTCCAAGGGCCTCACAGAATAGCTCCTACGAGCAGTACTGC. It is translated as CASSPRASQNSSYEQYC.

This clonotype was seen more than once but under ten times. The CDR3 here is CSAGRGLVTTDTQYF. CDR3 nucleotides: TGCAGTGCGGGGAGGGGACTAGTGACCACAGATACGCAGTATTTT. V and J are TRBV20-1 and TRBJ2-3, with 8 bases lining up with TRBD2. Germline V lookup: CDR1 DFQATT, CDR2 SNEGSKA (reference sequence). CDR3 length: 15 residues. J lost 2 bases, V lost 6 bases, and 10 bases had no gene match.